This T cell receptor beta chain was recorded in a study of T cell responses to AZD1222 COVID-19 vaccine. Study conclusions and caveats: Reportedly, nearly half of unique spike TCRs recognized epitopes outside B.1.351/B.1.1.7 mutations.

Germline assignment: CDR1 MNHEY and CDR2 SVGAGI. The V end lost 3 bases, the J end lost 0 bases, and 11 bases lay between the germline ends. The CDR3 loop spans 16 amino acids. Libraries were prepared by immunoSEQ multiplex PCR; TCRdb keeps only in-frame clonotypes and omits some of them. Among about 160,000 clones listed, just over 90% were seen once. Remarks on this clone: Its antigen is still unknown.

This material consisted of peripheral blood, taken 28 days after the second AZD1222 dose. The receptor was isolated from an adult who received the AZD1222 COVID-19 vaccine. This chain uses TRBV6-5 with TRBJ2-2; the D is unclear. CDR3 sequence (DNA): TGTGCCAGCAGTTATGCCGGGCCTTCGAACACCGGGGAGCTGTTTTTT. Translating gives CASSYAGPSNTGELFF.